These 8 T cell receptor beta chains were all obtained from the same sample, sequenced in a study of Graves' ophthalmopathy and Graves' hyperthyroidism. Amplification of the TCR beta CDR3 regions used RNA transcripts (as template). Second-round multiplex PCR came after a first-round RT-PCR that employed HTBI primers. TCRdb fed the multiplex PCR reads into MiXCR, producing one record per CDR3 protein. Seen here are hundreds of thousands of distinct CDR3 sequences, about 38% observed once, and the top ten hold 3% to 4%. Source material: peripheral blood. These TCRs come from an adult man with Graves' ophthalmopathy.

Notes on this clonotype: Because it lacks the conserved phenylalanine or tryptophan at the end, this CDR3 is likely a read error. CDR3 residues: CASRDRGRSTEAFL. CDR3 sequence (DNA): TGTGCCAGCAGGGACAGGGGGCGATCCACTGAGGCTTTCCTT. The chain employs TRBV2 and TRBJ1-1; 11 bases align to TRBD1. The CDR3 is made up of 14 amino acids. The germline V gene encodes CDR1 SNHLY and CDR2 FYNNEI.

Of note for this clonotype: This may stem from a read error, because a much larger clone lies one nucleotide away. The chain joins TRBV19 to TRBJ2-7, with D hard to call. The CDR3 length is 12 residues. The germline V gene has CDR1 LNHDA and CDR2 SQIVND (reference sequence). The V gene lost 3 bases and the J gene lost 6 bases, with 9 bases spanning the gap. CDR3 region: CASSMDGGEQYF. The CDR3 DNA sequence: TGTGCCAGTAGTATGGATGGCGGCGAGCAGTACTTC.

This sequence joins TRBV24-1 and TRBJ2-7; D is unclear. The CDR3 loop spans 10 amino acids. V was pared by 7 bases and J by 7 bases, with 7 bases between. Germline CDR1 reads KGHDR; CDR2 reads SFDVKD. This CDR3 reads CATRSGEQYF. The CDR3, as DNA: TGTGCCACCAGGTCCGGGGAGCAGTACTTC.

This clonotype was seen only a few times. The chain carries TRBV7-6 and TRBJ1-4; tentative D call: TRBD1 (6 bases). Germline assignment: CDR1 SGHVS and CDR2 FNYEAQ. CDR3 length equals 15 residues. Trimming took 3 bases from V and 1 from J, leaving 9 bases between them. CDR3 in amino acids: CASSLGAGTNEKLFF. The CDR3 DNA follows: TGTGCCAGCAGCTTGGGGGCGGGAACTAATGAAAAACTGTTTTTT.

The chain employs TRBV19 and TRBJ2-2; 8 bases are shared with TRBD1. J gave up 4 bases and V 11 bases, and 12 bases lay outside the gene matches. CDR3 length: 15 amino acids. Germline V CDR1 and CDR2: LNHDA, SQIVND (reference sequence). The CDR3 region has the DNA TGTGCCTGGAGTGCGACAGGGGCAAGCACCGGGGAGCTGTTTTTT. This sequence encodes CAWSATGASTGELFF.

In its sample, this clonotype was seen many times. The chain employs TRBV2 and TRBJ2-5, with a weak D call TRBD1 (6 bases). Between the trimmed V and J ends, which lost 3 bases and 2 bases, there was a span of 10 bases. CDR3 size: 14 residues. Germline-derived CDR1 and CDR2 are SNHLY and FYNNEI. The CDR3 spells CASSDGTLQETQYF. CDR3 in DNA: TGTGCCAGCAGTGACGGGACACTTCAAGAGACCCAGTACTTC. The full variable domain, rest sourced from reference TRBV2 and TRBJ2-5, is EPEVTQTPSHQVTQMGQEVILRCVPISNHLYFYWYRQILGQKVEFLVSFYNNEISEKSEIFDDQFSVERPDGSNFTLKIRSTKLEDSAMYFCASSDGTLQETQYFGPGTRLLVL.

This chain links TRBV12-3 or TRBV12-4 with TRBJ1-2; tentatively, D is TRBD1 (5 bases). V gave up 5 bases and J gave up 8 bases, with 15 bases separating them. The CDR3 has 13 residues. The CDR3 bases are TGTGCCAGCAGTCTGAAACAGGTGGGAGGCTACACCTTC. Residues: CASSLKQVGGYTF.

This clonotype occurred many times. V is TRBV7-9 and J is TRBJ2-7; 7 bases are shared with TRBD1. V lost 5 bases and J lost 3; bases outside the gene matches: 10. This CDR3 region has 15 residues. Per the germline V gene, CDR1 is SEHNR and CDR2 is FQNEAQ (reference sequence). CDR3 loop: CASSPGTDIDYEQYF. CDR3 bases: TGTGCCAGCAGCCCCGGGACAGACATAGACTACGAGCAGTACTTC.